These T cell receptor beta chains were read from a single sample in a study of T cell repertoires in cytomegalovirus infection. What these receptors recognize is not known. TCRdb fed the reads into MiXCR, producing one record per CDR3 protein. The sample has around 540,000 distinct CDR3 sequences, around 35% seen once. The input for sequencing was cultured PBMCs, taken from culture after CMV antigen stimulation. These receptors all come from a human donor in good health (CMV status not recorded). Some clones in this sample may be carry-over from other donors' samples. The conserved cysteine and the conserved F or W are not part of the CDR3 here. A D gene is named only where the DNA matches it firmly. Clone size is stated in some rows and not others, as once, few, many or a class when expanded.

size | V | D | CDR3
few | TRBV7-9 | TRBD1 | ASSSGQGGSPLH
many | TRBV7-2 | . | ASSRQGSQETQY
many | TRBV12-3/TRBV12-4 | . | ASGRRDKDSPLH
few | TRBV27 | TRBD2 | ASGRTSGSSYNEQF
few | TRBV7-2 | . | ASSLAVFQGSGTGELF
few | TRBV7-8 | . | ASSLGDSGGRGYT
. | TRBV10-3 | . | AISTSQDQETQY
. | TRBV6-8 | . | ASNTGNTGELF
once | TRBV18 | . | ASSPPSPRDSNQPQH
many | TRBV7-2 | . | ASNPSSYNEQF
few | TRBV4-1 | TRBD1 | ASSQGQRLGGYT
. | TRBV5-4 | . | ASSLLGRLADRNEQF
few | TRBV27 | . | ASSSNPLASWVNEQF
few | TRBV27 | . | ASRPAGPDYNEQF
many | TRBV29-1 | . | SVEEEGFAHGYT
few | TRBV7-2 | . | ASSHYSPSYEQY
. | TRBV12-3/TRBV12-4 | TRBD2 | AGGRGQRTYEQY
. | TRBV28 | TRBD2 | ASSFEAGTPGTQY
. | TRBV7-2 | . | ASSFRGVTNEKLF
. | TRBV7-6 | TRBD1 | ASSLRGDRATGELF
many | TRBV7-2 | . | ASSLTFSGNTIY
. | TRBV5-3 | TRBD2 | ARSYRKSSGRYNEQF
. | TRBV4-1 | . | ASSQVGTAAPPRY
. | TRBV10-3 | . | AISESDTGELF
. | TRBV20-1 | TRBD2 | SARRPSGTGELF
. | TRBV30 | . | AWSVRESDTQY
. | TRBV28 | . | ASSFATAKAF
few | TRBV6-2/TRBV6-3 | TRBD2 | ASSSPRREGTYEQY
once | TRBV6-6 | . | ASSQNGVGADTQY
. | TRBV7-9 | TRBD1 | ASNRDRVFNEQF
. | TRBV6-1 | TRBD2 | ASRASGSNNEQF
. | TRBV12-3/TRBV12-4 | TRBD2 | ASNTGTSGAYGGDEQF
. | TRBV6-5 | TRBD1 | ASSLWAGGYNYGYT
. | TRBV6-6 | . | ASSYKQNSYEQY
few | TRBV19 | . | ASSIAAGTGSDTQY
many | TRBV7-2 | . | ASSLASGGTSGNTIY
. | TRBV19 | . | ASSIQGLGEQF
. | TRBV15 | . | ATSTVSKASPHH
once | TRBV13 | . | ASSSVRVTDTQY
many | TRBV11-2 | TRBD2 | ASSGFETSGRSLTDTQY
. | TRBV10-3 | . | AISDSGNTIY
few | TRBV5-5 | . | ASSLEASTYNEQF
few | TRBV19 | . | ASSIRSLGTEAF
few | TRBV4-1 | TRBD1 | ASSQGQGNTEAF
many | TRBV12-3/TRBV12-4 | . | ASSLVGGNTGELF
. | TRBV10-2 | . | ASSDYTNSGNTIY
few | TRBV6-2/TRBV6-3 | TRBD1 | ASSYVTGYTGELF